Listed here are 31 T cell receptor beta chains from one sample, sequenced in a study of regulatory T cells in long-lasting Graves disease. Time point noted: newly diagnosed GD, antithyroid drugs for less than 3 months. PBMC RNA served as the TCR library source. The authors built TCR beta libraries using iRepertoire HTBI primers and Arm-PCR of CDR3 regions. TCRdb reprocessed the multiplex PCR reads with MiXCR, giving one entry per CDR3 protein. This sample has hundreds of thousands of distinct CDR3 sequences, with 15% to 20% found just once. A further study also used this sample, focusing on T cells in Graves' hyperthyroidism and ophthalmopathy.

This specimen consisted of peripheral blood mononuclear cells (PBMCs), obtained at new diagnosis, from a patient treated with antithyroid drugs. Receptors were obtained from a woman aged 30 to 39 with Graves disease.

This clonotype was seen a single time. CDR3 in DNA: TGTGCCAGCAGTGCGGGGACTAGCAGCTACAATGAGCAGTTCTTC. As protein: CASSAGTSSYNEQFF. V usage is TRBV5-8 and J usage is TRBJ2-1, with 9 bases identical to TRBD2. This CDR3 has 15 amino acids. The germline CDR1 and CDR2 sequences are SGHTS and YDEGEE. After removal of 5 bases from V and 3 bases from J, the junction contained 6 bases not matched to a gene.

The chain uses TRBV11-3 and TRBJ1-1; no clear D. CDR1 is SGHNT and CDR2 is YENEEA in the germline V gene. The CDR3 runs 13 residues. V was cut by 5 bases and J by 5 bases, with 12 bases left in between. The CDR3 DNA sequence: TGTGCCAGCAGCCGCAATGACGGGACTGAAGCTTTCTTT. Its protein product is CASSRNDGTEAFF. The full variable domain, completed using reference TRBV11-3 and TRBJ1-1, is EAGVVQSPRYKIIEKKQPVAFWCNPISGHNTLYWYLQNLGQGPELLIRYENEEAVDDSQLPKDRFSAERLKGVDSTLKIQPAELGDSAVYLCASSRNDGTEAFFGQGTRLTVV.

This clonotype was observed a handful of times. This chain uses TRBV18 with TRBJ1-5; tentatively, D is TRBD1 (5 bases). This CDR3 contains 15 residues. Germline V gene data show CDR1 as KGHSH and CDR2 as LQKENI. Trimming pared 3 bases from V and 1 base from J, leaving 10 bases between. The CDR3 reads CASSPGSGSNQPQHF. The CDR3 nucleotides read TGTGCCAGCTCACCCGGTTCAGGGAGCAATCAGCCCCAGCATTTT.

Notes on this clonotype: This is likely a read error, given that the CDR3 carries no conserved phenylalanine or tryptophan at its end. The DNA is omitted, as the CDR3 cannot be located on it reliably, and the CDR3 follows TCRdb's listing. This chain connects TRBV5-8 to TRBJ2-1; TRBD1 reflects the table's D call only, with no check against the DNA. The CDR3 spans 17 residues, counting both ends. Germline V lookup: CDR1 SGHTS, CDR2 YDEGEE. The CDR3 protein is CASSLWDPSDSTGGSSS.

This clonotype was seen only a few times. The rearrangement links TRBV5-6 to TRBJ1-4; D is unclear. V was trimmed by 2 bases and J by 3 bases, leaving 11 bases between them. Looked up from germline, CDR1 is SGHDT and CDR2 is YYEEEE. The CDR3 totals 15 residues. The CDR3 DNA reads TGTGCCAGCAGCTTTGCCGGGCCGCCTAATGAAAAACTGTTTTTT. This gives the protein CASSFAGPPNEKLFF. Full variable domain (remainder filled in from reference TRBV5-6 and TRBJ1-4): DAGVTQSPTHLIKTRGQQVTLRCSPKSGHDTVSWYQQALGQGPQFIFQYYEEEERQRGNFPDRFSGHQFPNYSSELNVNALLLGDSALYLCASSFAGPPNEKLFFGSGTQLSVL.

This clonotype was detected ten times or more. The chain is built from TRBV28 and TRBJ2-5, with 9 bases fitting TRBD1. Germline V gene lookup returns CDR1 MDHEN and CDR2 SYDVKM. Trimming removed 3 bases from V and 5 bases from J; junction bases left unmatched: 7. The CDR3 has 15 residues. This CDR3 reads CASSLAGQGSETQYF. CDR3 coding DNA: TGTGCCAGCAGTTTGGCGGGACAGGGATCGGAGACCCAGTACTTC. Full variable domain (remainder filled in from reference TRBV28 and TRBJ2-5): DVKVTQSSRYLVKRTGEKVFLECVQDMDHENMFWYRQDPGLGLRLIYFSYDVKMKEKGDIPEGYSVSREKKERFSLILESASTNQTSMYLCASSLAGQGSETQYFGPGTRLLVL.

This clonotype was observed many times. The chain joins TRBV6-1 to TRBJ2-7; D uncertain. The V end was cut by 5 bases, the J end by 0 bases, with 11 bases between. Germline-derived CDR1 and CDR2 are MNHNS and SASEGT. CDR3 size: 14 residues. CDR3 sequence: CASSNPGSSYEQYF. As DNA, the CDR3 is TGTGCCAGCAGTAACCCGGGTTCCTCCTACGAGCAGTACTTC.

To note about this clonotype: A read error is the likely source, as a far larger clone sits one nucleotide away. The chain couples TRBV11-2 to TRBJ2-3; D is uncertain. Gene TRBJ2-5 matches the end of the DNA better, so the J call may be wrong. The germline V gene has CDR1 SGHAT and CDR2 FQNNGV. The CDR3 contains 15 residues. The CDR3 loop reads CASSLAPLGGETQYF. CDR3 in DNA: TGTGCCAGCAGCTTGGCTCCGCTGGGTGGGGAGACCCAGTACTTC.

The chain is built from TRBV20-1 and TRBJ1-1; D gene unclear. This CDR3 is 17 amino acids long. Trimming cost V 1 base and J 4 bases, with 22 bases left between them. CDR1 is DFQATT, CDR2 SNEGSKA, per germline (reference sequence). The CDR3 loop reads CSARGEGPRLGVTEAFF. CDR3 in DNA: TGCAGTGCTAGAGGTGAAGGCCCTAGACTTGGAGTCACTGAAGCTTTCTTT.

J is TRBJ2-1 and V is TRBV5-5; 13 bases agree with TRBD2. Germline CDR1 and CDR2: SGHKS and YYEKEE (reference sequence). This CDR3 comprises 17 residues. V trimming: 1 base; J trimming: 5 bases; junction bases outside the gene matches: 6. The DNA for the CDR3 is TGTGCCAGCAGCTTGTTTAGGGGGACTAGCGGGAACAATGAGCAGTTCTTC. Translation: CASSLFRGTSGNNEQFF. Supplemented by reference TRBV5-5 and TRBJ2-1, the full variable domain reads DAGVTQSPTHLIKTRGQQVTLRCSPISGHKSVSWYQQVLGQGPQFIFQYYEKEERGRGNFPDRFSARQFPNYSSELNVNALLLGDSALYLCASSLFRGTSGNNEQFFGPGTRLTVL.

This clonotype occurred a few times. This chain links TRBV4-1 with TRBJ2-4, with 8 bases fitting TRBD1. V shed 4 bases, J shed 0 bases, and the junction held 14 bases outside the gene matches. The CDR3 loop spans 19 amino acids. The germline CDR1 and CDR2 sequences are MGHRA and YSYEKL. The CDR3 sequence is CASSPGTGREPLAKNIQYF. Here the CDR3 DNA reads TGCGCCAGCAGCCCAGGGACAGGCCGCGAGCCTCTAGCCAAAAACATTCAGTACTTC.

The genes are TRBV30 and TRBJ2-1; D ambiguous. CDR3 length: 14 amino acids. Germline CDR1 reads GTSNPN; CDR2 reads SVGIG (reference sequence). The V end lost 0 bases, the J end lost 9 bases, and 15 bases lay between the germline ends. This chain's CDR3 is CAWSVSRGRFEQFF. CDR3 nucleotide sequence: TGTGCCTGGAGTGTCTCGCGAGGCCGATTTGAGCAGTTCTTC.

This clonotype was seen more than once but under ten times. The rearrangement joins TRBV5-1 to TRBJ1-2, with D maybe TRBD1 (6 bases). Germline lookup yields CDR1 SGHRS and CDR2 YFSETQ. This CDR3 region has 13 residues. Trimming removed 2 bases at V and 6 bases at J, with 11 bases between. CDR3: CASSLQGPDGYTF. The CDR3 DNA sequence: TGCGCCAGCAGCTTACAGGGTCCGGATGGCTACACCTTC.

This clonotype was recorded at least ten times. The V call is TRBV28, the J call TRBJ1-5; a possible D gene is TRBD1 (5 bases). V was trimmed by 5 bases and J by 12 bases, leaving 20 bases between them. This CDR3 region has 14 residues. Germline CDR1 MDHEN, CDR2 SYDVKM. CDR3 residues: CASSNQAGRFYQHF. The CDR3 region has the DNA TGTGCCAGCAGTAATCAGGCGGGGCGCTTTTACCAGCATTTT.

V usage is TRBV20-1 and J usage is TRBJ2-1, with D maybe TRBD1 (7 bases). Per germline, CDR1 DFQATT and CDR2 SNEGSKA (reference sequence). V lost 0 bases, J lost 6 bases, and 15 bases lay in between. The CDR3 length is 15 residues. Here the CDR3 DNA reads TGCAGTGCTAGAGATACGGGGGACAGCCTCAATGAGCAGTTCTTC. As protein: CSARDTGDSLNEQFF.

A remark on this clonotype: An end of the junction does not agree with germline; a read error may underlie this. This chain connects TRBV20-1 to TRBJ2-5, with D possibly matching TRBD2 (5 bases). CDR3 length: 12 amino acids. Per the germline V gene, CDR1 is DFQATT and CDR2 is SNEGSKA (reference sequence). In DNA, the CDR3 is TGCAGTACTAGAGCGGTTCAAGAGACCCAGTACTTC. This translates into CSTRAVQETQYF.

There are many counts of this clonotype. The chain couples TRBV15 to TRBJ2-7, with no clear D. The germline CDR1 and CDR2 sequences are LNHNV and YYDKDF (reference sequence). The V gene lost 0 bases and the J gene lost 1 base, with 4 bases spanning the gap. The CDR3 spans 13 residues. This chain's CDR3 is CATSREVSYEQYF. CDR3 sequence (DNA): TGTGCCACCAGCAGAGAAGTTTCCTACGAGCAGTACTTC.

This clonotype was observed a few times. The genes are TRBV11-2 and TRBJ2-5; possibly TRBD2 for D (7 bases). The germline gives CDR1 SGHAT, CDR2 FQNNGV. The CDR3 spans 17 residues. Trimming removed 1 base from V and 5 bases from J, with 20 bases in between. CDR3 sequence (DNA): TGTGCCAGCAGCTTAGTAGGGGGGGTTGACTGGGGGGAGACCCAGTACTTC. Translation gives CASSLVGGVDWGETQYF.

This clonotype showed up just a few times. This sequence joins TRBV18 and TRBJ2-7, with a weak D call TRBD1 (6 bases). The CDR3 runs 13 residues. V was trimmed by 3 bases and J by 3 bases, leaving 9 bases between them. Germline CDR1 is KGHSH and CDR2 is LQKENI. This CDR3 is CASSPDSNYEQYF. The CDR3 nucleotides are TGTGCCAGCTCACCGGACAGTAACTACGAGCAGTACTTC.

Ten or more counts support this clonotype. The V call is TRBV6-2 or TRBV6-3, the J call TRBJ2-7, with 11 bases identical to TRBD2. With 2 bases clipped from V and 3 bases from J, the junction kept 9 bases outside the gene matches. CDR1 is MNHEY and CDR2 is SVGEGT in the germline V gene. The CDR3 spans 17 residues. The CDR3 is CASSYTRPGTSGYEQYF. CDR3 nucleotides: TGTGCCAGCAGTTACACCCGCCCCGGGACTAGCGGCTACGAGCAGTACTTC.

This clonotype was detected many times. The CDR3 DNA is TGTGCCAGCACAAACGGGGGGGGACAGGGGTTCGAGCAGTACTTC. Amino acids: CASTNGGGQGFEQYF. V is TRBV12-3 or TRBV12-4 and J is TRBJ2-7; 10 bases agree with TRBD1. The length of the CDR3 is 15 residues. J was trimmed by 6 bases and V by 7 bases; bases with no gene match: 12.

The chain carries TRBV7-3 and TRBJ1-1; 9 positions agree with TRBD1. The germline V gene encodes CDR1 SGHTA and CDR2 FQGTGA. The CDR3 has 19 amino acids. J gave up 11 bases and V 5 bases, and 27 bases lay outside the gene matches. This CDR3 is CASSALNRGLELPPYGAFF. The CDR3 DNA is TGTGCCAGCAGCGCATTAAACAGGGGGCTTGAGCTCCCCCCGTATGGGGCTTTCTTT.

Ten or more counts support this clonotype. The chain recombines TRBV28 with TRBJ1-1; D is uncertain. This CDR3 has 14 residues. The germline V and J ends were trimmed by 7 bases and 4 bases, with 16 bases remaining between them. Germline V gene lookup returns CDR1 MDHEN and CDR2 SYDVKM. CDR3 loop: CASTPSVGGTEAFF. The CDR3 nucleotides read TGTGCCAGCACCCCTTCGGTGGGAGGCACTGAAGCTTTCTTT. The whole variable domain, remainder taken from reference TRBV28 and TRBJ1-1, is DVKVTQSSRYLVKRTGEKVFLECVQDMDHENMFWYRQDPGLGLRLIYFSYDVKMKEKGDIPEGYSVSREKKERFSLILESASTNQTSMYLCASTPSVGGTEAFFGQGTRLTVV.

Points on this clonotype: A read error is possible here, since a much larger clone lies one base away. The CDR3 sequence is CASSPATRDGYTF. In DNA form, the CDR3 reads TGTGCCAGCAGCCCCGCAACCAGGGACGGCTACACCTTC. This chain joins TRBV28 and TRBJ1-2; maybe TRBD1 (5 bases). This CDR3 has 13 amino acids. Trimming shortened V by 6 bases and J by 8 bases, and 16 bases separated the two germline ends. Germline CDR1 is MDHEN and CDR2 is SYDVKM.

This clonotype was picked up a small number of times. A far larger clone is only one base removed, so a read error is likely. V usage is TRBV12-3 or TRBV12-4 and J usage is TRBJ2-3; the D is unclear. The J call could be wrong; TRBJ1-1 is a better fit for the DNA end. This CDR3 spans 14 amino acids. The CDR3 reads CASSSRSSRSGAFF. The CDR3 DNA reads TGTGCCAGCAGTTCCAGGAGTTCGAGAAGTGGAGCTTTCTTT.

This clonotype showed up just a few times. V and J are TRBV20-1 and TRBJ1-2; no clear D. V shed 0 bases and J shed 5 bases, with 10 bases lying between them. CDR3 length: 13 residues. Germline loops: CDR1 DFQATT, CDR2 SNEGSKA (reference sequence). CDR3 sequence: CSARETERYGYTF. The CDR3 DNA sequence: TGCAGTGCTAGAGAGACCGAGCGTTATGGCTACACCTTC.

There are many counts of this clonotype. The rearrangement joins TRBV28 to TRBJ2-7; 9 nucleotides line up with TRBD1. The trim removed 5 bases at V and 5 bases at J, leaving 7 bases unmatched. Germline V CDR1 and CDR2: MDHEN, SYDVKM. The CDR3 runs to 14 residues. The CDR3 coding sequence is TGTGCCAGCAGTCCGAACAGGGGGCCCCACGAGCAGTACTTC. Translation: CASSPNRGPHEQYF. The variable domain in full, completed from reference TRBV28 and TRBJ2-7, reads DVKVTQSSRYLVKRTGEKVFLECVQDMDHENMFWYRQDPGLGLRLIYFSYDVKMKEKGDIPEGYSVSREKKERFSLILESASTNQTSMYLCASSPNRGPHEQYFGPGTRLTVT.

This clonotype was recorded many times. The V and J genes are TRBV30 and TRBJ2-7; D is unresolved. CDR1 is GTSNPN, CDR2 SVGIG, per germline (reference sequence). The CDR3 totals 13 residues. Trimming removed 2 bases from V and 6 bases from J, with 14 bases in between. The CDR3 here is CAWSQQSRREQYF. The CDR3 DNA reads as TGTGCCTGGAGTCAACAGAGTAGACGCGAGCAGTACTTC. Combining the CDR3 with reference TRBV30 and TRBJ2-7 gives the whole variable domain SQTIHQWPATLVQPVGSPLSLECTVEGTSNPNLYWYRQAAGRGLQLLFYSVGIGQISSEVPQNLSASRPQDRQFILSSKKLLLSDSGFYLCAWSQQSRREQYFGPGTRLTVT.

This clonotype was seen repeatedly, ten times or more. This chain joins TRBV10-3 and TRBJ2-3; tentative D call: TRBD2 (6 bases). Germline V CDR1 and CDR2: ENHRY, SYGVKD. Trimming took off 7 bases at V and 0 bases at J, with 14 bases between the two ends. This CDR3 region has 15 residues. The CDR3: CAIKPTSRSTDTQYF. The CDR3 coding sequence is TGTGCCATCAAGCCCACTAGCCGTAGCACAGATACGCAGTATTTT.

There are many counts of this clonotype. The V gene is TRBV6-2 or TRBV6-3, the J gene TRBJ1-5, with D possibly being TRBD1 (5 bases). The CDR3 has 15 residues. Germline V gene lookup returns CDR1 MNHEY and CDR2 SVGEGT. Trimming pared 3 bases from V and 7 bases from J, leaving 16 bases between. CDR3 sequence reads: CASSYSAGRDQPQHF. The CDR3 nucleotides read TGTGCCAGCAGTTATTCGGCGGGCAGGGACCAGCCCCAGCATTTT.

This clonotype appeared many times. The chain has TRBV12-3 or TRBV12-4 and TRBJ2-3; TRBD2 aligns across 12 bases. V trimming: 4 bases; J trimming: 1 base; junction bases outside the gene matches: 3. The CDR3 is 16 amino acids. The chain's CDR3 is CASSSWTSGGTDTQYF. The CDR3 region has the DNA TGTGCCAGCAGTTCCTGGACTAGCGGGGGCACAGATACGCAGTATTTT.